Described below is a single TCR beta chain sequence and its context. The PCR contained 60 Vbeta and 13 Jbeta primers. Clones were read by immunoSEQ multiplex PCR, and TCRdb kept only the in-frame ones, dropping some. The sample comprises around 200,000 clones, around 89% of which are singletons, and about 1% rests with the top ten. Germline lookup yields CDR1 KGHSH and CDR2 LQKENI. The CDR3 has 13 residues. Trimming pared 6 bases from V and 1 base from J, leaving 9 bases between. The data stem from a study of cytomegalovirus exposure and HLA in healthy donors. Sequencing was done on a sample of PBMCs. The sequence derives from a woman aged 18-35 years in good health and CMV-seronegative. The chain employs TRBV18 and TRBJ1-1, with a tentative D call TRBD1 (6 bases). CDR3 sequence: CASSQGQNTEAFF. The DNA of the CDR3 is TGTGCCAGCTCCCAGGGACAGAACACTGAAGCTTTCTTT.